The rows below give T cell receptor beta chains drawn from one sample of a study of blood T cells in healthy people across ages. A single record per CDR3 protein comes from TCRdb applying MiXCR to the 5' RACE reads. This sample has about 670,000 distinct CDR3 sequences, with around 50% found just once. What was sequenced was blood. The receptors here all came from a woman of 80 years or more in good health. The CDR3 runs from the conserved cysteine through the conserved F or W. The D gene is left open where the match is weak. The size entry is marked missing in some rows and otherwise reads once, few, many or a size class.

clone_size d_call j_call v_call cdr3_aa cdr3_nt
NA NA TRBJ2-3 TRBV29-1 CSVGEGSGTDTQYF TGCAGCGTTGGTGAAGGGTCGGGCACAGATACGCAGTATTTT
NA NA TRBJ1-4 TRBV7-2 CASSLAVSGPTNEKLFF TGTGCCAGCAGCTTAGCTGTGTCTGGGCCAACTAATGAAAAACTGTTTTTT
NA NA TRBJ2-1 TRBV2 CASMRDFFLVSYNEQFF TGTGCCAGCATGCGGGACTTTTTTTTGGTCTCCTACAATGAGCAGTTCTTC
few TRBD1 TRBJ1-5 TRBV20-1 CSARVRGTGNQPQHF TGCAGTGCTAGAGTTAGGGGGACAGGCAATCAGCCCCAGCATTTT
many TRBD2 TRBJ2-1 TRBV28 CASSPDNSGEGVNEQFF TGTGCCAGCAGCCCCGACAATAGCGGGGAGGGGGTCAATGAGCAGTTCTTC
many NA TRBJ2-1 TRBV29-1 CSVGDSGYSYNEQFF TGCAGCGTTGGGGACTCTGGTTACTCCTACAATGAGCAGTTCTTC
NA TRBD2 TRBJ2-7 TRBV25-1 CASEGLAVYEQYF TGTGCCAGCGAGGGACTAGCGGTTTACGAGCAGTACTTC
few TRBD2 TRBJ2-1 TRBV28 CASTSGGLYGFF TGTGCCAGCACTAGCGGGGGTCTATATGGGTTCTTC
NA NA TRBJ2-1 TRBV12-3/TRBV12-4 CASFIFGGDEQFF TGTGCCAGCTTTATTTTTGGGGGCGATGAGCAGTTCTTC
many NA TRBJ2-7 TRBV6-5 CASSYAGRAYEQYF TGTGCCAGCAGTTACGCAGGCAGGGCCTACGAGCAGTACTTC
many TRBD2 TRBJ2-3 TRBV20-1 CSAKLAGVGDTQYF TGCAGTGCTAAACTAGCGGGGGTAGGGGATACGCAGTATTTT
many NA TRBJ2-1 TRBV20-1 CSANTPGGRVAYNEQFF TGCAGTGCCAACACGCCCGGTGGGCGGGTAGCCTACAATGAGCAGTTCTTC
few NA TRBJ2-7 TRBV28 CASVRDRYEQYF TGTGCCAGCGTTCGAGACAGATACGAGCAGTACTTC
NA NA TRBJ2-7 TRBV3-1 CASSDNVGYEQYF TGTGCCAGCAGCGATAATGTAGGGTACGAGCAGTACTTC
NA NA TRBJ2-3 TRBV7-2 CASSLGASRDTQYF TGTGCCAGCAGCTTGGGGGCTAGCAGAGATACGCAGTATTTT
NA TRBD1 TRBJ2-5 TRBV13 CASSKDRGETQYF TGTGCCAGCAGCAAAGACAGGGGCGAGACCCAGTACTTC
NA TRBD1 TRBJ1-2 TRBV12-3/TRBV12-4 CASTLDRGLYGYTF TGTGCCAGCACCTTAGACAGGGGGCTCTATGGCTACACCTTC
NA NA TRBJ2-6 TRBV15 CATSKNRNSGANVLTF TGTGCCACCAGCAAGAATCGGAACTCTGGGGCCAACGTCCTGACTTTC
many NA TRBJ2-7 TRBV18 CASTDQYTYEQYF TGTGCCAGCACTGATCAGTATACCTACGAGCAGTACTTC
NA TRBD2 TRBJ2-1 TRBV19 CASSPLAGVGPYNEQFF TGTGCCAGTAGTCCCTTAGCGGGGGTCGGGCCCTACAATGAGCAGTTCTTC
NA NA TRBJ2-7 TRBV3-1 CASSTRQTHEQYF TGTGCCAGCAGCACCCGACAGACACACGAGCAGTACTTC
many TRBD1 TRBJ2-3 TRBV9 CASSPTSWTGGSTQYF TGTGCCAGCAGCCCTACTTCTTGGACAGGGGGATCTACGCAGTATTTT
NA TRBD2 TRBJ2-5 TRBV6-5 CASSSGLAGFQETQYF TGTGCCAGCAGTTCCGGACTAGCGGGGTTCCAAGAGACCCAGTACTTC
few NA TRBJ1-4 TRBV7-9 CASSWGGASANEKLFF TGTGCCAGCAGCTGGGGGGGCGCGTCGGCTAATGAAAAACTGTTTTTT
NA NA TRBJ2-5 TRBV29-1 CSVENFRAVGTQYF TGCAGCGTTGAAAATTTTCGGGCGGTGGGGACCCAGTACTTC
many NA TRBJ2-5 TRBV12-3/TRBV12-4 CASSSERGLGETQYF TGTGCCAGCAGTTCGGAAAGGGGCTTAGGGGAGACCCAGTACTTC
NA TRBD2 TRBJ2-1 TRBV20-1 CSAYGLAGNEQFF TGCAGTGCGTACGGACTAGCGGGGAATGAGCAGTTCTTC
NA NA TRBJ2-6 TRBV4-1 CASSQVGDRYDSGANVLTF TGCGCCAGCAGCCAAGTGGGCGACAGATACGACTCTGGGGCCAACGTCCTGACTTTC
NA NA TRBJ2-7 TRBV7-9 CASSPRVEQYF TGTGCCAGCAGCCCCCGGGTCGAGCAGTACTTC
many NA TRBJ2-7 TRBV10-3 CAISGDGQMAEQYF TGTGCCATCAGTGGAGATGGACAGATGGCCGAGCAGTACTTC
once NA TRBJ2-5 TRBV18 CASSPPGLGENNEQYF TGCGCCAGCTCACCACCGGGCCTTGGGGAGAACAATGAGCAGTACTTC
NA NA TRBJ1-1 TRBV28 CASSSGKPEAFF TGTGCCAGCAGTTCAGGCAAACCTGAAGCTTTCTTT
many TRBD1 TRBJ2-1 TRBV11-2 CASIGTGRNEQFF TGTGCCAGCATTGGGACAGGGAGAAATGAGCAGTTCTTC
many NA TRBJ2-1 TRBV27 CASRRIPHGNSYNEQFF TGTGCCAGCAGGCGAATCCCCCATGGCAACTCCTACAATGAGCAGTTCTTC
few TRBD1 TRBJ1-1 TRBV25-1 CASRGQGSGTEAFF TGTGCCAGCAGGGGACAGGGGAGCGGTACTGAAGCTTTCTTT
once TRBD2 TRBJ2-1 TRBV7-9 CASSSSPRRSGDYNEQFF TGTGCCAGCAGCTCGTCACCTCGGAGGAGCGGGGACTACAATGAGCAGTTCTTC
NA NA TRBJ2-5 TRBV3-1 CASSQDSGVKTQYF TGTGCCAGCAGCCAAGATAGTGGGGTGAAGACCCAGTACTTC
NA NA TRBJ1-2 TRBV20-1 CSASSGGSYGYTF TGCAGTGCTAGTAGTGGGGGGTCCTATGGCTACACCTTC
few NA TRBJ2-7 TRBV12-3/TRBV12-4 CASSLANGAYNEQYF TGTGCCAGCAGTTTGGCTAACGGGGCCTACAATGAGCAGTACTTC
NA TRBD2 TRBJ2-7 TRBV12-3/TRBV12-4 CASSLRLAGINEQYF TGTGCCAGCAGTTTGAGGCTAGCGGGAATAAACGAGCAGTACTTC
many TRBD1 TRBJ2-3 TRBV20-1 CSASPGQGPDTQYF TGCAGTGCTAGCCCCGGACAGGGGCCGGATACGCAGTATTTT